Shown below are 4 T cell receptor beta chains from a single sample sequenced in a study of blood T cell repertoires in COVID-19. Using immunoSEQ multiplex PCR, the repertoire was profiled, and TCRdb retains in-frame clones only, with some absent. The sample records fewer than 200,000 clones, 81% being singletons. Material for sequencing was peripheral blood. The receptors originated from a woman over 75 with COVID-19, enrolled during active disease.

This rearrangement joins TRBV5-4 to TRBJ2-5; a weak D match, TRBD2 (8 bases). V lost 10 bases and J 5 bases, leaving 27 bases between the germline ends. CDR1 is SGHNT and CDR2 is YYREEE in the germline V gene (reference sequence). The CDR3 extends over 16 amino acids. DNA for the CDR3: TGTGCCGCAGCCAGGGGGTTGGCGGGGGGCGGGGAGACCCAGTACTTC. Translated, it gives CAAARGLAGGGETQYF.

CDR3 DNA: TGTGCCAGCAGTACCTCTAGCGGGTACACCTACGAGCAGTACTTC. Encoded protein: CASSTSSGYTYEQYF. The gene calls are TRBV28 and TRBJ2-7, with TRBD2 identical over 8 bases. Germline V CDR1 and CDR2: MDHEN, SYDVKM. This CDR3 has 15 amino acids. Trimming took 5 bases from V and 2 from J; bases not matched to a gene: 8.

The V and J genes are TRBV7-8 and TRBJ2-1; TRBD2 agrees at 10 bases. This CDR3 has 17 residues. Germline-derived CDR1 and CDR2 are SGHVS and FQNEAQ. The V and J ends lost 5 bases and 3 bases, in that order; junction bases with no gene match: 10. This CDR3 reads CASSPWERGGRYNEQFF. The DNA for the CDR3 is TGTGCCAGCAGCCCATGGGAGCGGGGGGGCCGCTACAATGAGCAGTTCTTC.

The rearrangement uses TRBV19 and TRBJ2-1; tentative D call: TRBD2 (5 bases). The CDR3 length is 14 residues. The germline gives CDR1 LNHDA, CDR2 SQIVND (reference sequence). The germline V and J ends were trimmed by 6 bases and 4 bases, with 13 bases remaining between them. The CDR3 DNA reads TGTGCCAGTAGCTCCGGGAACGATTACAATGAGCAGTTCTTC. Encoded protein: CASSSGNDYNEQFF.